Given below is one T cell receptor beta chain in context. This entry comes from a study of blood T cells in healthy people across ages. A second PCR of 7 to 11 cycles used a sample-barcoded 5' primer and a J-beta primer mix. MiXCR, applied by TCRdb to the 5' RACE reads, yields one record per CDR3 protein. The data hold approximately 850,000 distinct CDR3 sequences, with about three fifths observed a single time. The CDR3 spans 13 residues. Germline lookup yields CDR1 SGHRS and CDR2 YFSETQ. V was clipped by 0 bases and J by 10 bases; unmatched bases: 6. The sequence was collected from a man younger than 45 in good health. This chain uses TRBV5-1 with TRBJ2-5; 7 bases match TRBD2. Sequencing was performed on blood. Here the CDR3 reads CASSLGQLADQYF. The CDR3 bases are TGCGCCAGCAGCTTGGGACAGCTAGCGGACCAGTACTTC.